This is a list of T cell receptor beta chains from one sample in a study of blood T cell repertoires in COVID-19. The data were produced by immunoSEQ multiplex PCR, yet TCRdb's version contains in-frame clones alone and is incomplete. The table includes tens of thousands of clones, 79% detected once. What was sequenced was peripheral blood. Receptor source: a woman older than 75 with active or convalescent COVID-19. The CDR3 runs from the conserved cysteine through the conserved F or W. D genes are given only for firm matches. Clone size is given for some rows only: seen once, a few or many times, or a class if the clone is expanded.

CASSPPTGRYNSPLHF TGTGCCAGCTCACCACCGACAGGACGCTATAATTCACCCCTCCACTTT TRBV18 - - TRBJ1-6
CASSEQTDKIYF TGTGCCAGCAGTGAGCAGACAGACAAGATATATTTT TRBV25-1 - - TRBJ1-3
CASSYSTFEQFF TGTGCCAGCAGTTACTCGACTTTTGAGCAGTTCTTC TRBV6-6 - - TRBJ2-1
CASSQPRAGQYF TGTGCCAGCAGCCAACCCCGAGCGGGTCAGTACTTC TRBV14 - - TRBJ2-7
CASLPYSTSSYGYTF TGCGCCAGCTTGCCCTACAGTACTTCTTCCTATGGCTACACCTTC TRBV5-1 - - TRBJ1-2
CASSIADRYETQYF TGTGCCAGTAGTATAGCCGACAGGTACGAGACCCAGTACTTC TRBV19 - - TRBJ2-5
CASSQDIPGELFF TGCGCCAGCAGCCAAGATATCCCCGGGGAGCTGTTTTTT TRBV4-3 - few TRBJ2-2
CASRTRQDRRYSGANVLTF TGCGCCAGCAGAACCCGCCAGGACAGGCGTTACTCTGGGGCCAACGTCCTGACTTTC TRBV10-1 TRBD1 - TRBJ2-6
CASSQDTRGSGKTLFF TGCGCCAGCAGCCAAGATACGAGAGGGTCGGGGAAAACTCTGTTTTTT TRBV4-3 - - TRBJ1-4
CASERLGNQPQHF TGTGCCAGCGAGCGGTTGGGCAATCAGCCCCAGCATTTT TRBV28 - - TRBJ1-5
CASSLDRGRDLRHEKLFF TGTGCCAGCAGCTTAGATCGGGGCAGGGACTTGAGACATGAAAAACTGTTTTTT TRBV11-2 - - TRBJ1-4
CASSLGPGQGYEQYF TGCGCCAGCAGCTTGGGGCCGGGACAGGGATACGAGCAGTACTTC TRBV5-1 TRBD1 - TRBJ2-7
CASSEMGLAGGEQYF TGTGCCAGCAGTGAAATGGGACTAGCGGGAGGAGAGCAGTACTTC TRBV9 TRBD2 once TRBJ2-7
CASSIEPGIYGYTF TGTGCCAGTAGTATAGAACCGGGAATCTATGGCTACACCTTC TRBV19 - - TRBJ1-2
CASTVHTDTQYF TGTGCCAGCACTGTACACACAGATACGCAGTATTTT TRBV12-3/TRBV12-4 - - TRBJ2-3
CASSKTASSYNSPLHF TGTGCCAGTAGTAAGACAGCGAGCTCCTATAATTCACCCCTCCACTTT TRBV19 - - TRBJ1-6
CASSQRWTGGETQYF TGTGCCAGCAGCCAGAGGTGGACAGGGGGGGAGACCCAGTACTTC TRBV3-1/TRBV3-2 TRBD1 once TRBJ2-5
CASSVDIGGYNSPLHF TGTGCCAGCAGCGTAGATATAGGGGGCTATAATTCACCCCTCCACTTT TRBV9 - few TRBJ1-6
CASSSQGLAGGPYEQFF TGTGCCAGCAGCTCCCAGGGACTAGCGGGGGGGCCTTATGAGCAGTTCTTC TRBV7-2 TRBD2 - TRBJ2-1
CASSFRPGGGYTF TGTGCCAGCAGTTTTAGGCCAGGGGGTGGCTACACCTTC TRBV28 TRBD1 - TRBJ1-2
CASSPRRGGSYEQYF TGTGCCAGCAGCCCCAGAAGGGGGGGGTCCTACGAGCAGTACTTC TRBV7-2 - - TRBJ2-7
CASSRLGGKAFF TGTGCCAGCAGCCGCCTTGGGGGGAAAGCTTTCTTT TRBV28 - once TRBJ1-1